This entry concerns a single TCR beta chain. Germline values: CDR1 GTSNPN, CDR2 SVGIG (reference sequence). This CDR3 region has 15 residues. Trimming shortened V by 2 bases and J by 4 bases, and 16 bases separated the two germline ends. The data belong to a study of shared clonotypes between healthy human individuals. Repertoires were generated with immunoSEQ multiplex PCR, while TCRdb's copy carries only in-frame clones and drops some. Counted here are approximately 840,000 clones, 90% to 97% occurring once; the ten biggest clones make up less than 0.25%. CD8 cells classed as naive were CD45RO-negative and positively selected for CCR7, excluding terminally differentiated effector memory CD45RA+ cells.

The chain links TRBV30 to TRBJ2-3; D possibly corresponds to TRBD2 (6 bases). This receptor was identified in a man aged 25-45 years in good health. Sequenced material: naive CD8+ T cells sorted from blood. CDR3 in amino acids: CAWSFTGGGPDTQYF. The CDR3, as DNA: TGTGCCTGGAGTTTTACAGGAGGAGGGCCAGATACGCAGTATTTT.